The present T cell receptor beta chain was sequenced within a study of cytomegalovirus exposure and HLA in healthy donors. J gave up 4 bases and V 1 base, and 9 bases lay outside the gene matches. Germline CDR1 reads SGHAT; CDR2 reads FQNNGV. The CDR3 runs to 16 residues. It was with 60 Vbeta and 13 Jbeta primers that the PCR ran. Using immunoSEQ multiplex PCR, the repertoire was profiled, and TCRdb retains in-frame clones only, with some absent. Of around 130,000 clones in the sample, over 8.5% were seen once. There are a few counts of this clone. The sequenced sample consisted of PBMCs. The chain uses TRBV11-2 and TRBJ1-1; 7 positions match TRBD1. The sequence came from a woman in her thirties or forties in good health and CMV-seropositive. This chain's CDR3 is CASSLVEGTVGTEAFF. CDR3 in DNA: TGTGCCAGCAGCTTAGTTGAAGGGACAGTCGGCACTGAAGCTTTCTTT.